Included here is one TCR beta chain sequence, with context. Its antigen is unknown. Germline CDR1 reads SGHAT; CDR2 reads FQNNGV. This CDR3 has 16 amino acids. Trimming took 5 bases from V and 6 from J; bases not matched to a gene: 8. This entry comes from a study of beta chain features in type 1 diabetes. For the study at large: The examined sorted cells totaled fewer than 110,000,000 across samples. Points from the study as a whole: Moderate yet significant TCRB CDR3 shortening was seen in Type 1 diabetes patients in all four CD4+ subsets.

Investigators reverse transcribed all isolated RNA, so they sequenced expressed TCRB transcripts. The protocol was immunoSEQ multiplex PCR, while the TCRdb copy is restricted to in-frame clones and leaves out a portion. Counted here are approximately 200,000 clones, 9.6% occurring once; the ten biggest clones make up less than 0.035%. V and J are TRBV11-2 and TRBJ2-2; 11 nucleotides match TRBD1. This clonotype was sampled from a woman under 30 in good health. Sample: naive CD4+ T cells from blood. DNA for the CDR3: TGTGCCAGCAGCCCCCGGACAGGGGGCGCCGCCGGGGAGCTGTTTTTT. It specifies CASSPRTGGAAGELFF.